The sample holds many counts of the clone carrying this T cell receptor beta chain. V lost 5 bases and J lost 6, with 16 bases in between. Germline V gives CDR1 DFQATT, CDR2 SNEGSKA (reference sequence). This CDR3 contains 13 residues. Genomic DNA, serving as template, underwent TCR beta VDJ and CDR3 profiling. One entry per CDR3 protein, called by TCRdb with MiXCR from the reads. The data hold around 430,000 distinct CDR3 sequences, with roughly 34% observed a single time. The data are from a study of CD8+CD57+ T cells in acquired aplastic anemia. Study summary: Mean DNA quantity obtained from sorted CD4+ and CD8+ cells was about 3 ug.

Patients sequenced had flow cytometry evidence of CD8+CD57+ cell expansion. This sequence joins TRBV20-1 and TRBJ1-1, with unresolved D. This receptor was obtained from a human donor with aplastic anemia. The sequenced sample was sorted CD4+, CD8+, or CD8+CD57+ T cells (not recorded which) from PBMCs. CDR3 sequence reads: CSAALIVGAEAFF. Here the CDR3 DNA reads TGCAGTGCTGCACTGATTGTGGGAGCTGAAGCTTTCTTT.